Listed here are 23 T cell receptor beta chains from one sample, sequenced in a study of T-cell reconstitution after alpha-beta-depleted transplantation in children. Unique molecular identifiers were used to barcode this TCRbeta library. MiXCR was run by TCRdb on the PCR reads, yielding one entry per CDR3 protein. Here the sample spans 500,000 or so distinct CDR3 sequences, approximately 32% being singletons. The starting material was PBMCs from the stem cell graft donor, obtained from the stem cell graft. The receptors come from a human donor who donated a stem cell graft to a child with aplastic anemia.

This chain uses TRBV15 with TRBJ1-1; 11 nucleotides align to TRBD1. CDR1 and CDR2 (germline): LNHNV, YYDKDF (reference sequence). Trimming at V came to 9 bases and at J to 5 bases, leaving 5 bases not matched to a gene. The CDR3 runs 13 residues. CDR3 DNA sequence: TGTGCCACGAGGACAGGGGGCGCGACTGAAGCTTTCTTT. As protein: CATRTGGATEAFF. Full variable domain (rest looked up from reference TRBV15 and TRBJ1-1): DAMVIQNPRYQVTQFGKPVTLSCSQTLNHNVMYWYQQKSSQAPKLLFHYYDKDFNNEADTPDNFQSRRPNTSFCFLDIRSPGLGDTAMYLCATRTGGATEAFFGQGTRLTVV.

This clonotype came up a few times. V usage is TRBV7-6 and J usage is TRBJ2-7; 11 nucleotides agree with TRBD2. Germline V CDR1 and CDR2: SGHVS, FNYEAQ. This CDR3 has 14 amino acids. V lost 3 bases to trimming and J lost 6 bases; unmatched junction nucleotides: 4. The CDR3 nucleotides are TGTGCCAGCAGCTTGACTAGCGGGAACGGCGAGCAGTACTTC. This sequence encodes CASSLTSGNGEQYF.

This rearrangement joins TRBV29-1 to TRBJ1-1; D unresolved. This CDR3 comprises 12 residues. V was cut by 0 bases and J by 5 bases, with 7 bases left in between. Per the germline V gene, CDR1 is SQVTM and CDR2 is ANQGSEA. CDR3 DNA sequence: TGCAGCGTTGAAGATATGGTAACTGAAGCTTTCTTT. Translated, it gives CSVEDMVTEAFF.

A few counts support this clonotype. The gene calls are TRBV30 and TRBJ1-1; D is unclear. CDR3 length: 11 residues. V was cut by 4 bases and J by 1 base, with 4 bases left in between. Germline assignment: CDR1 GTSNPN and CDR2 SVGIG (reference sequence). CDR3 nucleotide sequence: TGTGCCTGGAATAGGAACACTGAAGCTTTCTTT. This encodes CAWNRNTEAFF.

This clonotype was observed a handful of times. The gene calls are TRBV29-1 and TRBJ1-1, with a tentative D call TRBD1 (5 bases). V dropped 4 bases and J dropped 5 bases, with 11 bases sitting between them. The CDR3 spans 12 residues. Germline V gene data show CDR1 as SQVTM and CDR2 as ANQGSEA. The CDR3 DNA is TGCAGCGTTGCAATGGGGGGAACTGAAGCTTTCTTT. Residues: CSVAMGGTEAFF.

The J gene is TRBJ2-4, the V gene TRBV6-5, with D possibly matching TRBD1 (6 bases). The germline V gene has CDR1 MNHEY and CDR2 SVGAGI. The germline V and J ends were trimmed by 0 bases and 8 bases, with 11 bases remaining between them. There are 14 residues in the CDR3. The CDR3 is CASSYSFRGYIQYF. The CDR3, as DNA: TGTGCCAGCAGTTACTCGTTCAGGGGATACATTCAGTACTTC.

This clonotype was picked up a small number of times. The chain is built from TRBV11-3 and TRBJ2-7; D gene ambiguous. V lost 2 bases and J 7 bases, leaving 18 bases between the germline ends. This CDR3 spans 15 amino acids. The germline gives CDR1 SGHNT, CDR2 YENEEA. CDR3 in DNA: TGTGCCAGCAGCTTATCCTCGTCTGGCGTTTCGGAGCAGTACTTC. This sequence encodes CASSLSSSGVSEQYF.

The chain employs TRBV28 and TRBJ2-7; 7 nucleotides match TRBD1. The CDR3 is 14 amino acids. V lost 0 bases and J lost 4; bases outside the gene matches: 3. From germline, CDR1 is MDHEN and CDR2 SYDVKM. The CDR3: CASSLWGQPYEQYF. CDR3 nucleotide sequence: TGTGCCAGCAGTTTATGGGGACAGCCATACGAGCAGTACTTC.

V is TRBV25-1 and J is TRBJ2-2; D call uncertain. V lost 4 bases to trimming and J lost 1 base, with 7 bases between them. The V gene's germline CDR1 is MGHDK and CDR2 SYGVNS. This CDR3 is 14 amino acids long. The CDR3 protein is CASSALGNTGELFF. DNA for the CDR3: TGTGCCAGCAGTGCCCTAGGGAACACCGGGGAGCTGTTTTTT.

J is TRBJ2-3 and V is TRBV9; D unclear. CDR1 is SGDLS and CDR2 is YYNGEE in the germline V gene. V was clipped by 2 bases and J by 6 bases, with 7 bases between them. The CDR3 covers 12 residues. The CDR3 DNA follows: TGTGCCAGCAGCGTGGAAGGGGATACGCAGTATTTT. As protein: CASSVEGDTQYF.

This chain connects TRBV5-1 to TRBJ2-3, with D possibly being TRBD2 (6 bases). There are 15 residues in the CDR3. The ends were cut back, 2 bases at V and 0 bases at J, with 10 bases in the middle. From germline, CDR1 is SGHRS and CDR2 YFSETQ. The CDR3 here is CASSFGGPSTDTQYF. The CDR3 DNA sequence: TGCGCCAGCAGCTTTGGAGGGCCTAGCACAGATACGCAGTATTTT.

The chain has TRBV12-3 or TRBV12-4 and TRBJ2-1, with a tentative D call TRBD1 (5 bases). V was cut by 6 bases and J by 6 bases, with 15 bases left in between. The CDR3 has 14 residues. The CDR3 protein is CASRGDRQPNEQFF. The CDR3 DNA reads TGTGCCAGCAGAGGAGATCGACAGCCCAATGAGCAGTTCTTC.

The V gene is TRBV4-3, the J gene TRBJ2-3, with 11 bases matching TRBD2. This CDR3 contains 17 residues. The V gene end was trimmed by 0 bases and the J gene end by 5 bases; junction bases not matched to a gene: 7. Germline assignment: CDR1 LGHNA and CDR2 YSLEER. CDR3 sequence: CASSQDTASGGRDTQYF. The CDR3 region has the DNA TGCGCCAGCAGCCAAGATACGGCTAGCGGGGGGCGAGATACGCAGTATTTT.

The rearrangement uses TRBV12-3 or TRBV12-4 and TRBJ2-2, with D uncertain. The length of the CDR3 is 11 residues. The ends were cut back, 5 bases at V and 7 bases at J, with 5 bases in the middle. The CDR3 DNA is TGTGCCAGCAGTCCGAGCGGGGAGCTGTTTTTT. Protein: CASSPSGELFF.

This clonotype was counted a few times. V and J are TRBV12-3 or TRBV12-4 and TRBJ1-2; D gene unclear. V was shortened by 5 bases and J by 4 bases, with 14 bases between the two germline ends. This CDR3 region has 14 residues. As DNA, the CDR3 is TGTGCCAGCAGTCCACAACAGACCCCCTATGGCTACACCTTC. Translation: CASSPQQTPYGYTF.

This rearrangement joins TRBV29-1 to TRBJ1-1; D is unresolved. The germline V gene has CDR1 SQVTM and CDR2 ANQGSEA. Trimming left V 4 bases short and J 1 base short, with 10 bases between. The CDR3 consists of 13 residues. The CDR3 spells CSVVRQKNTEAFF. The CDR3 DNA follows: TGCAGCGTTGTGCGCCAGAAGAACACTGAAGCTTTCTTT.

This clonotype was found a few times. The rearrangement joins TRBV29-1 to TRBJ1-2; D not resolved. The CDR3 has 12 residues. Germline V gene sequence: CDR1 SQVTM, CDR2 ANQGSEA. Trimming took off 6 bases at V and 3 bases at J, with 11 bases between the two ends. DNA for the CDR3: TGCAGCGTATTACGACAACACTATGGCTACACCTTC. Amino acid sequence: CSVLRQHYGYTF. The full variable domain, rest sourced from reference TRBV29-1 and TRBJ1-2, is SAVISQKPSRDICQRGTSLTIQCQVDSQVTMMFWYRQQPGQSLTLIATANQGSEATYESGFVIDKFPISRPNLTFSTLTVSNMSPEDSSIYLCSVLRQHYGYTFGSGTRLTVV.

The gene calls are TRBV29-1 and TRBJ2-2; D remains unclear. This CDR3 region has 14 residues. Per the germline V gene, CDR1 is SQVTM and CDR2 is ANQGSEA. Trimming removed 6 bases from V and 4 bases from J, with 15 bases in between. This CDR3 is CSVRYRRGTGELFF. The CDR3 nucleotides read TGCAGCGTGAGATACAGACGAGGCACCGGGGAGCTGTTTTTT.

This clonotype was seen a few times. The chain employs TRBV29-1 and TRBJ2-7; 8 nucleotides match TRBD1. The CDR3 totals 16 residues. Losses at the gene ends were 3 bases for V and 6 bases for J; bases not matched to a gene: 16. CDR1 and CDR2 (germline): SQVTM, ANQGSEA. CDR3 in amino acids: CSVESNEDRESGEQYF. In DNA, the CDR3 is TGCAGCGTTGAGTCGAACGAGGACAGGGAGTCTGGCGAGCAGTACTTC.

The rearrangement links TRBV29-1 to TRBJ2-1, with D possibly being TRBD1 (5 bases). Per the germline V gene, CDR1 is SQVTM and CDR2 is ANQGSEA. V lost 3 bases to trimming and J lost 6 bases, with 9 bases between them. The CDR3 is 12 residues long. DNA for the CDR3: TGCAGCGTTGAGGACACCCCCAATGAGCAGTTCTTC. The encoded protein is CSVEDTPNEQFF.

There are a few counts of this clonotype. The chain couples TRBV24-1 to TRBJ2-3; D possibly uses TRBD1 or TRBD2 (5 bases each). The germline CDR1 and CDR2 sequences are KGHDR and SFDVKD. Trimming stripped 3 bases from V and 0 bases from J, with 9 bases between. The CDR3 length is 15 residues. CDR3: CATSDGGKSTDTQYF. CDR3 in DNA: TGTGCCACCAGTGATGGGGGTAAAAGCACAGATACGCAGTATTTT.

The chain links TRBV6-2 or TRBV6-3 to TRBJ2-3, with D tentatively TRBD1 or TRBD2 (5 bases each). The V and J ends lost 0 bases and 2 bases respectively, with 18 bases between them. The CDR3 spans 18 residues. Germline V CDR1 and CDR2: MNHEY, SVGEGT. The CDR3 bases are TGTGCCAGCAGTTACTCAATAACTCCGGGACCCATCACAGATACGCAGTATTTT. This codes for CASSYSITPGPITDTQYF.

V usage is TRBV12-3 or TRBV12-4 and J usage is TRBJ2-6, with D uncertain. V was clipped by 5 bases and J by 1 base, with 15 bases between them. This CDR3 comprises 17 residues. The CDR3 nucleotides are TGTGCCAGCAGTCAGAAGCGTAGGGATTCTGGGGCCAACGTCCTGACTTTC. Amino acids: CASSQKRRDSGANVLTF.